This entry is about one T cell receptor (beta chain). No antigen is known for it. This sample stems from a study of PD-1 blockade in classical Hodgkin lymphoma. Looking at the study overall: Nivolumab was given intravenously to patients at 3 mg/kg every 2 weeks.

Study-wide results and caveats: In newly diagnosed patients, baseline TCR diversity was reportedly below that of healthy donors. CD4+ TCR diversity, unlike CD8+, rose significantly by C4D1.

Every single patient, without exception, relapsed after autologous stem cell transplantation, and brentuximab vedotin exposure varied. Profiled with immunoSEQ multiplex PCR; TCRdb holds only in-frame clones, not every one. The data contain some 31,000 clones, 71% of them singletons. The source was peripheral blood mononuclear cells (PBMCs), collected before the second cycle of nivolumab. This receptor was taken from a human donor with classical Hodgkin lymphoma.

The CDR3 reads CASAYRDFGGYTF. For the CDR3, the DNA is TGTGCCAGTGCATACAGGGATTTTGGTGGCTACACCTTC. The chain joins TRBV19 to TRBJ1-2; a weak D match, TRBD1 (6 bases). Germline V gene lookup returns CDR1 LNHDA and CDR2 SQIVND (reference sequence). The CDR3 has 13 residues. Deletions cut 8 bases from V and 7 bases from J, with 17 bases between.